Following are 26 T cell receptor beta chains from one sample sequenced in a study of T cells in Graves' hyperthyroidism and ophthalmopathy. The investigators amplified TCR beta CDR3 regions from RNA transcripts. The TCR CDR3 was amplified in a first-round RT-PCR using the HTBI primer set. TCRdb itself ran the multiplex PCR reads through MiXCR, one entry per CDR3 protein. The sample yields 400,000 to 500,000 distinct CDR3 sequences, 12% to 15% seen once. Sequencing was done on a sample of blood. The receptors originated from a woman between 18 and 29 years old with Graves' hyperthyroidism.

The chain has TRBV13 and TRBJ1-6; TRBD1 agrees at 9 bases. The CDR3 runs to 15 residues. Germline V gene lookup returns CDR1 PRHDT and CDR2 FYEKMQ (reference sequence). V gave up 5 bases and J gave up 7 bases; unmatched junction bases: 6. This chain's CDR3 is CASSTWDRDNSPLHF. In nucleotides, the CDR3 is TGTGCCAGCAGCACCTGGGACAGGGACAATTCACCCCTCCACTTT. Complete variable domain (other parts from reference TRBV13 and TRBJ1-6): AAGVIQSPRHLIKEKRETATLKCYPIPRHDTVYWYQQGPGQDPQFLISFYEKMQSDKGSIPDRFSAQQFSDYHSELNMSSLELGDSALYFCASSTWDRDNSPLHFGNGTRLTVT.

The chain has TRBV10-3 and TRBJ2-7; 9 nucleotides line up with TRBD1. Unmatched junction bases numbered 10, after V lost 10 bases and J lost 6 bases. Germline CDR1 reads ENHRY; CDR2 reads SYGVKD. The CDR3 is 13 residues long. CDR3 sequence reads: CATSGQGSSEQYF. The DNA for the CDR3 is TGTGCCACCAGCGGACAGGGGTCTTCCGAGCAGTACTTC.

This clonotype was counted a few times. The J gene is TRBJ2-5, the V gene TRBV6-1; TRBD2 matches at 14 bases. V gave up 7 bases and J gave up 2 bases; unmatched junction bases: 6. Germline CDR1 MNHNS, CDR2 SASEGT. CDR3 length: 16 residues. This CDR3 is CASKGLAGVGQETQYF. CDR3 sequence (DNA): TGTGCCAGCAAGGGACTAGCGGGAGTAGGTCAAGAGACCCAGTACTTC.

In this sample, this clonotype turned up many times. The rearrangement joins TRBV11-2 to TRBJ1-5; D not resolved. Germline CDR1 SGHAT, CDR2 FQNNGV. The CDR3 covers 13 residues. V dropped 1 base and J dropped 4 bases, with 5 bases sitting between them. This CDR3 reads CASSLAANQPQHF. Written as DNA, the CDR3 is TGTGCCAGCAGCTTAGCCGCGAATCAGCCCCAGCATTTT.

The CDR3 DNA sequence: TGTGCCAGTACGGACTTAGTTTACAATGAGCAGTTCTTC. Protein sequence: CASTDLVYNEQFF. V and J are TRBV19 and TRBJ2-1; tentatively, D is TRBD2 (5 bases). V dropped 7 bases and J dropped 4 bases, with 11 bases sitting between them. Germline V gene lookup returns CDR1 LNHDA and CDR2 SQIVND (reference sequence). This CDR3 has 13 residues. The full variable domain, its missing parts supplied by reference TRBV19 and TRBJ2-1, is DGGITQSPKYLFRKEGQNVTLSCEQNLNHDAMYWYRQDPGQGLRLIYYSQIVNDFQKGDIAEGYSVSREKKESFPLTVTSAQKNPTAFYLCASTDLVYNEQFFGPGTRLTVL.

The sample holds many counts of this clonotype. DNA of the CDR3: TGTGCCAGCAGTCCCTGGGTGACTGAAGCTTTCTTT. Amino acid sequence: CASSPWVTEAFF. The V and J genes are TRBV12-3 or TRBV12-4 and TRBJ1-1; unclear D gene. Trimming left V 5 bases short and J 5 bases short, with 9 bases between. This CDR3 region has 12 residues.

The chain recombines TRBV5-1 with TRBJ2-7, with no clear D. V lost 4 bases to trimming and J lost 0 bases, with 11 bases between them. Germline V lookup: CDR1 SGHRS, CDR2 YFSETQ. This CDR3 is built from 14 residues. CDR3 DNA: TGCGCCAGCAGCCCTACAGAAATCTCCTACGAGCAGTACTTC. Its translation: CASSPTEISYEQYF.

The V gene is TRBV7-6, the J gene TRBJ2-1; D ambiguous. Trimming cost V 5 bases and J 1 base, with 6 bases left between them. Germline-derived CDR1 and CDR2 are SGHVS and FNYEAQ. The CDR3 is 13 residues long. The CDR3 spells CASSPASYNEQFF. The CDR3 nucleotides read TGTGCCAGCAGCCCAGCATCCTACAATGAGCAGTTCTTC. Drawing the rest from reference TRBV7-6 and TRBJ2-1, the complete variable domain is GAGVSQSPRYKVTKRGQDVALRCDPISGHVSLYWYRQALGQGPEFLTYFNYEAQQDKSGLPNDRFSAERPEGSISTLTIQRTEQRDSAMYRCASSPASYNEQFFGPGTRLTVL.

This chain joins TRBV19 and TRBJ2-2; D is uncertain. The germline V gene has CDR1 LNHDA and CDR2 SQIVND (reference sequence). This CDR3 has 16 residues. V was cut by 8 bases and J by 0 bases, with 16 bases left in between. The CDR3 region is CASAPPKRANTGELFF. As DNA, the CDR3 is TGTGCCAGTGCCCCCCCAAAGAGAGCGAACACCGGGGAGCTGTTTTTT.

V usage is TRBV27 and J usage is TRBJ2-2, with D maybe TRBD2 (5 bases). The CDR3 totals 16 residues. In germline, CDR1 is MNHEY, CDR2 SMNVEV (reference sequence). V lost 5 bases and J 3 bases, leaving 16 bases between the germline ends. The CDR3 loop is CASSPTQRLYTGELFF. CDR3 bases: TGTGCCAGCAGTCCAACTCAGCGGCTATACACCGGGGAGCTGTTTTTT.

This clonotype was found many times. The CDR3 sequence: CASSFSGSGELFF. CDR3 DNA: TGTGCCAGCAGCTTTTCGGGCTCCGGGGAGCTGTTTTTT. V and J are TRBV7-9 and TRBJ2-2; D unresolved. This CDR3 comprises 13 residues. V was shortened by 3 bases and J by 6 bases, with 8 bases between the two germline ends. CDR1 is SEHNR and CDR2 is FQNEAQ in the germline V gene (reference sequence).

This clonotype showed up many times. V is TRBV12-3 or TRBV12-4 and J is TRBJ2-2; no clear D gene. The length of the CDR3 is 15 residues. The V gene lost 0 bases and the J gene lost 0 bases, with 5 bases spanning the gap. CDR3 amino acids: CASSLAPSNTGELFF. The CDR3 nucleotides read TGTGCCAGCAGTTTAGCGCCTTCGAACACCGGGGAGCTGTTTTTT.

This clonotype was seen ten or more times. CDR3 DNA: TGTGCCACCAGTGATTTGAAGCGGGCCCGCACAGATACGCAGTATTTT. Amino acid sequence: CATSDLKRARTDTQYF. This chain connects TRBV24-1 to TRBJ2-3; possible D gene TRBD2, 6 bases. Trimming stripped 0 bases from V and 1 base from J, with 10 bases between. CDR3 length: 16 amino acids. The germline V gene has CDR1 KGHDR and CDR2 SFDVKD.

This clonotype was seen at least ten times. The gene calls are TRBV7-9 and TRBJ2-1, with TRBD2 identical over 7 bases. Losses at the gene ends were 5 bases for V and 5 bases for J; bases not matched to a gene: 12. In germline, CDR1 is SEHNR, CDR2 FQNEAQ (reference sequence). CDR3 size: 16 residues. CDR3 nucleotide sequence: TGTGCCAGCAGCCCACGGACTAGTCAAACAAACAATGAGCAGTTCTTC. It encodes CASSPRTSQTNNEQFF.

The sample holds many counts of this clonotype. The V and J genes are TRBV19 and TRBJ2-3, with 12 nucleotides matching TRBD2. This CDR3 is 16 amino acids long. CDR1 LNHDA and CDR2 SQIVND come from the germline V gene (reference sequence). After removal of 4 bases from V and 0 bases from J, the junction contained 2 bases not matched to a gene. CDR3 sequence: CASSTGLAGSTDTQYF. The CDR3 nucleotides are TGTGCCAGTAGTACCGGACTAGCGGGGAGCACAGATACGCAGTATTTT.

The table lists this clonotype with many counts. The CDR3 protein is CASSSGPPREQYF. For the CDR3, the DNA is TGTGCCAGCAGTTCCGGTCCTCCTAGGGAGCAGTACTTC. The chain has TRBV12-3 or TRBV12-4 and TRBJ2-7; D call uncertain. The CDR3 is 13 amino acids. The ends were cut back, 4 bases at V and 7 bases at J, with 14 bases in the middle.

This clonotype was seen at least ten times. The DNA for the CDR3 is TGCAGCGTTGAGCCCACAGGGTCGAACACTGAAGCTTTCTTT. It is translated as CSVEPTGSNTEAFF. V is TRBV29-1 and J is TRBJ1-1; possibly TRBD1 for D (6 bases). V lost 3 bases and J 1 base, leaving 12 bases between the germline ends. CDR3 length: 14 amino acids. Germline V gene lookup returns CDR1 SQVTM and CDR2 ANQGSEA. The full variable domain, in which reference TRBV29-1 and TRBJ1-1 provide the parts outside the CDR3, is SAVISQKPSRDICQRGTSLTIQCQVDSQVTMMFWYRQQPGQSLTLIATANQGSEATYESGFVIDKFPISRPNLTFSTLTVSNMSPEDSSIYLCSVEPTGSNTEAFFGQGTRLTVV.

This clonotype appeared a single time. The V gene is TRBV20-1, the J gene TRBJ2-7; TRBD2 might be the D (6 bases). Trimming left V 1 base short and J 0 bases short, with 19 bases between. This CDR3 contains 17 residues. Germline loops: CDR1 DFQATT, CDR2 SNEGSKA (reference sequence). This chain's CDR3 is CSARVPPGLARSYEQYF. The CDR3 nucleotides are TGCAGTGCTAGAGTCCCCCCAGGGCTAGCGCGCTCCTACGAGCAGTACTTC.

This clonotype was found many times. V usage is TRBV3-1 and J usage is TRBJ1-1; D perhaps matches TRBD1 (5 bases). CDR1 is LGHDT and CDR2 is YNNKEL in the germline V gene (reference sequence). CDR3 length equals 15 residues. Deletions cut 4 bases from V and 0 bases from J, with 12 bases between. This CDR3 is CASSPGRLMNTEAFF. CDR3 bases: TGTGCCAGCAGCCCGGGACGGCTCATGAACACTGAAGCTTTCTTT.

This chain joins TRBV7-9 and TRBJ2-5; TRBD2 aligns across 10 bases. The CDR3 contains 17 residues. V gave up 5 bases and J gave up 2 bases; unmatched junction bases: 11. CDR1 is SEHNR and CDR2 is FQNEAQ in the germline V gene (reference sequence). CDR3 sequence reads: CASSRPTGLAWQETQYF. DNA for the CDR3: TGTGCCAGCAGCCGACCTACGGGACTAGCGTGGCAAGAGACCCAGTACTTC. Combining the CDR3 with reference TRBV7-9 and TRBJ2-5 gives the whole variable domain DTGVSQNPRHKITKRGQNVTFRCDPISEHNRLYWYRQTLGQGPEFLTYFQNEAQLEKSRLLSDRFSAERPKGSFSTLEIQRTEQGDSAMYLCASSRPTGLAWQETQYFGPGTRLLVL.

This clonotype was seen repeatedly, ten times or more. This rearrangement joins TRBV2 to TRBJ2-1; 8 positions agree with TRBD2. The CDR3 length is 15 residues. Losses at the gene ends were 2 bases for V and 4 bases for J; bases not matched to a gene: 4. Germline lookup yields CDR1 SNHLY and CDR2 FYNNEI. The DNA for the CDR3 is TGTGCCAGCAGTGAAACGGGACTAGTGTACAATGAGCAGTTCTTC. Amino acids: CASSETGLVYNEQFF. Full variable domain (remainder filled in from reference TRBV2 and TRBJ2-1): EPEVTQTPSHQVTQMGQEVILRCVPISNHLYFYWYRQILGQKVEFLVSFYNNEISEKSEIFDDQFSVERPDGSNFTLKIRSTKLEDSAMYFCASSETGLVYNEQFFGPGTRLTVL.

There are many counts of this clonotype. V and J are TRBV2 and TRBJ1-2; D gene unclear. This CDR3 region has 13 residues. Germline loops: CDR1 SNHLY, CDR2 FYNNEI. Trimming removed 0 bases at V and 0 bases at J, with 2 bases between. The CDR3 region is CASSEASNYGYTF. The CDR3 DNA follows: TGTGCCAGCAGTGAAGCATCTAACTATGGCTACACCTTC. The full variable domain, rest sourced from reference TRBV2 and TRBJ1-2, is EPEVTQTPSHQVTQMGQEVILRCVPISNHLYFYWYRQILGQKVEFLVSFYNNEISEKSEIFDDQFSVERPDGSNFTLKIRSTKLEDSAMYFCASSEASNYGYTFGSGTRLTVV.

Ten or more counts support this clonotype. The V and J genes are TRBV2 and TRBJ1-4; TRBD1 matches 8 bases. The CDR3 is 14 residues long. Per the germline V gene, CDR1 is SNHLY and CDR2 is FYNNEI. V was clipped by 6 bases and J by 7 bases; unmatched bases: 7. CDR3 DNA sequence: TGTGCCAGCAGCGGACAGGGTCGCTTTGAAAAACTGTTTTTT. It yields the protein CASSGQGRFEKLFF.

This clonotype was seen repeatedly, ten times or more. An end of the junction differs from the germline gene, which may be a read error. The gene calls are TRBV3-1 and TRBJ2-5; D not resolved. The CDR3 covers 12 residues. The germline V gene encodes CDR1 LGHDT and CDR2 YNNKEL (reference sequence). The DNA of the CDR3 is TGTGCCAGCAGCCAAGGGCAGTCGCAAGGGCACTTC. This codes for CASSQGQSQGHF.

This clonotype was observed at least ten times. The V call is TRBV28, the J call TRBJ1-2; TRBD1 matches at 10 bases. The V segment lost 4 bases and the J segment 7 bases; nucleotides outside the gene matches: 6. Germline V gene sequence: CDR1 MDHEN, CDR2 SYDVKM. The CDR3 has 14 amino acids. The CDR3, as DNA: TGTGCCAGCAGTTATGGGACAGGGGCCTTTGGCTACACCTTC. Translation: CASSYGTGAFGYTF.

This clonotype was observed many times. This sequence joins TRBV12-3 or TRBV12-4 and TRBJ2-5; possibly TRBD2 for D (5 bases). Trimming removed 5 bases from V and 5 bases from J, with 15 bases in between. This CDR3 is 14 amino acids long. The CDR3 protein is CASSPGGSSETQYF. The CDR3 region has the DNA TGTGCCAGCAGTCCCGGAGGTAGCAGCGAGACCCAGTACTTC.